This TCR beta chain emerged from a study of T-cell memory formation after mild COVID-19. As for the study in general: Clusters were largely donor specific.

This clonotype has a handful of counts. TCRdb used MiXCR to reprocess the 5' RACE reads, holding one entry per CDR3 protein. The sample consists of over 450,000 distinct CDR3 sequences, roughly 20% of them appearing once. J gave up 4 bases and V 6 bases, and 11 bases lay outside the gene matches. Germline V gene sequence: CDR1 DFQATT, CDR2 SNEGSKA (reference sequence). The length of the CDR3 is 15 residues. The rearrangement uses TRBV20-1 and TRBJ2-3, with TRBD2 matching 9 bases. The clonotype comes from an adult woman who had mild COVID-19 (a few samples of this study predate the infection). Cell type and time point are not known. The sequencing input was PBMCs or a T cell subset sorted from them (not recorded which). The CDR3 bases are TGCAGTGCGAGAAGGCGGGAGGGCCCGTCAGATACGCAGTATTTT. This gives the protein CSARRREGPSDTQYF.